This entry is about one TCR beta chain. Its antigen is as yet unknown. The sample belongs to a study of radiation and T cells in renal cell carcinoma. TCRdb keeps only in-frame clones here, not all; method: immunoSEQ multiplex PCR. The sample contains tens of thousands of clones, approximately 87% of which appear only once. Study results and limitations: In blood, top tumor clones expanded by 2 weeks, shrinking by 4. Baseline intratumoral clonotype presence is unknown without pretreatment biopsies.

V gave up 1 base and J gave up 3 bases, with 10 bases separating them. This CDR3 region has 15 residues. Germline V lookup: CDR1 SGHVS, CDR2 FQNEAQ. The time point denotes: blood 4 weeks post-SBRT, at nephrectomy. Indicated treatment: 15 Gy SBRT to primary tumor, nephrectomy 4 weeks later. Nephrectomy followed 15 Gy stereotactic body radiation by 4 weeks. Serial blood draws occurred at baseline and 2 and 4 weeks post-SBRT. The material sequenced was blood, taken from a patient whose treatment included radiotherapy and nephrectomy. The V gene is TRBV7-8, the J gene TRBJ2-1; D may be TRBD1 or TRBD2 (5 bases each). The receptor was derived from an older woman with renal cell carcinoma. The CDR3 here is CASSLGDLSYNEQFF. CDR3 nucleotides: TGTGCCAGCAGCTTAGGGGACCTCAGCTACAATGAGCAGTTCTTC.